This TCR beta chain was profiled in a study of cytomegalovirus exposure and HLA in healthy donors. Study details: Genotyping of some 390 donors showed that 65% to 90% belonged to the Caucasian-associated ancestry cluster. Broader study findings: The study had only CMV serostatus as immune exposure information. Presence/absence analyses assumed roughly uniform sequencing depth across donors. Per a later analysis, 15,000 to 20,000 TCR beta sequences showed association with HLA alleles at 0.05 false discovery rate.

It was with 60 Vbeta and 13 Jbeta primers that the PCR ran. The repertoire was sequenced with immunoSEQ multiplex PCR; TCRdb's copy has only in-frame clones and lacks some. The sample lists around 150,000 clones; roughly 80% were seen once. CDR1 is SEHNR and CDR2 is FQNEAQ in the germline V gene (reference sequence). The CDR3 sequence is 15 residues long. V gave up 1 base and J gave up 8 bases; unmatched junction bases: 8. On this clone itself: The antigen is not known.

The sequenced sample was PBMCs. The chain joins TRBV7-9 to TRBJ1-2; 9 nucleotides agree with TRBD1. This TCR was recovered from a woman aged 30 to 39 in good health and CMV-seropositive. CDR3 nucleotide sequence: TGTGCCAGCAGCTTAGGCATAGCGGGACAGGGAGGCTACACCTTC. Translation: CASSLGIAGQGGYTF.